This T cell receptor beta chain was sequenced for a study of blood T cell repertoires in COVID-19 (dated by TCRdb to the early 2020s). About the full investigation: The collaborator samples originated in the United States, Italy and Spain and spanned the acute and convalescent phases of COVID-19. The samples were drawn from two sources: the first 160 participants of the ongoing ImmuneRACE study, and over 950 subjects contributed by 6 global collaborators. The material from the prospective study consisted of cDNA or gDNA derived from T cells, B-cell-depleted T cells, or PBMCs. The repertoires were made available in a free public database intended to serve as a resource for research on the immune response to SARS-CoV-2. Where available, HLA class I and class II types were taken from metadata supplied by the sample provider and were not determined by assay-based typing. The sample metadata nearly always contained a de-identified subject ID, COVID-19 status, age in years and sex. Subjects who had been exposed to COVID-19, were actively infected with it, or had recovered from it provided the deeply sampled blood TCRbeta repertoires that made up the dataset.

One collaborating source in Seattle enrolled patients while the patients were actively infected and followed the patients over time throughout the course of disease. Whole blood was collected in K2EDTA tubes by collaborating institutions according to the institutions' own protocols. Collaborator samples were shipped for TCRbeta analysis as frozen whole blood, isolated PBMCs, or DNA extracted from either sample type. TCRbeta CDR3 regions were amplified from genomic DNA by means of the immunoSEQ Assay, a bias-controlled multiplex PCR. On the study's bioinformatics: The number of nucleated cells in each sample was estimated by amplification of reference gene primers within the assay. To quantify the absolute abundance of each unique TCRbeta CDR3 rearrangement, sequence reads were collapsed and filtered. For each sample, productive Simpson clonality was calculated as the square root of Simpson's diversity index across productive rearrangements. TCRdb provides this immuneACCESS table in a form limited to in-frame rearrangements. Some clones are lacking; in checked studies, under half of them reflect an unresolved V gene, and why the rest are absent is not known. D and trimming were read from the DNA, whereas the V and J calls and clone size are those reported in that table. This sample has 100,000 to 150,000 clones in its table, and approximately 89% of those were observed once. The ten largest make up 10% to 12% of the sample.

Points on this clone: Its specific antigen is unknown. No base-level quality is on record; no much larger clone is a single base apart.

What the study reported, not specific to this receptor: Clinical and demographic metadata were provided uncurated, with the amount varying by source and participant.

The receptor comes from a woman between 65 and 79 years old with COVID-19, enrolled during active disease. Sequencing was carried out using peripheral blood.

The CDR3 protein sequence reads: CASTRLAGGPVGELFF. The nucleotide sequence reads TGTGCCAGCACCCGACTAGCGGGGGGGCCTGTCGGGGAGCTGTTTTTT. Recombination connected TRBV27 to TRBJ2-2; 14 junctional bases match TRBD2. Compared with germline, V lacks 7 bases and J lacks 7 bases; bases without a gene match: 8. From its cysteine to its phenylalanine, the CDR3 spans 16 amino acids. Kept here is only the CDR3 DNA, which spans 48 bases and is read in frame from base 1. The CDR1 and CDR2 encoded by the germline V gene (reference sequence) are MNHEY and SMNVEV.